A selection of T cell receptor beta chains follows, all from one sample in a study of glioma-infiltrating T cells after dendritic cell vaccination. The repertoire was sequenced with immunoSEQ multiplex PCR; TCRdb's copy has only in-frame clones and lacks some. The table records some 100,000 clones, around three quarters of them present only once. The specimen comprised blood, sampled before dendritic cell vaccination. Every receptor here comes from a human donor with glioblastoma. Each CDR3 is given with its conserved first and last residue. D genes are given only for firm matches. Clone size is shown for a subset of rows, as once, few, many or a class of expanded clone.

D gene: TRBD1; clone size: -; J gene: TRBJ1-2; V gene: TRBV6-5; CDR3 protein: CASSAGTGTYGYTF; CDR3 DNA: TGCGCCAGCAGTGCCGGGACAGGGACCTATGGCTACACCTTC
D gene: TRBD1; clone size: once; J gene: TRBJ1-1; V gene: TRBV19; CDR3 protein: CASTPGGLTEAFF; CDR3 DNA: TGTGCCAGTACCCCAGGGGGCCTTACTGAAGCTTTCTTT
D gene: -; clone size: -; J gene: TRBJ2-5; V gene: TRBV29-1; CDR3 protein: CSVGGRRETQYF; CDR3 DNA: TGCAGCGTTGGCGGGCGCCGGGAGACCCAGTACTTC
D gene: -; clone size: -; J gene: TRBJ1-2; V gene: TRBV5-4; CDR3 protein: CASSLEGDRGYGYTF; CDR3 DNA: TGTGCCAGCAGCTTGGAGGGGGACCGTGGCTATGGCTACACCTTC
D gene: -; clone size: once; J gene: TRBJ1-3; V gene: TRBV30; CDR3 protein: CAWSVLAGVTGNTIYF; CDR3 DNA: TGTGCCTGGAGTGTATTGGCAGGGGTTACTGGAAACACCATATATTTT
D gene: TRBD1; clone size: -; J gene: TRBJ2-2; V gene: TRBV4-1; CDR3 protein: CASSRGPLGQGTGELFF; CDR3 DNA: TGCGCCAGCAGCCGTGGGCCCCTGGGACAGGGGACCGGGGAGCTGTTTTTT
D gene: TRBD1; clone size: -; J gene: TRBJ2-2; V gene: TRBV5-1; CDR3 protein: CASSLGQGTLTGELFF; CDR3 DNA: TGCGCCAGCAGCTTGGGACAGGGGACTCTCACCGGGGAGCTGTTTTTT
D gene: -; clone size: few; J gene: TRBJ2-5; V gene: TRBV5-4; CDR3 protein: CASSLGGRPETQYF; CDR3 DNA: TGTGCCAGCAGCTTGGGGGGGCGGCCAGAGACCCAGTACTTC
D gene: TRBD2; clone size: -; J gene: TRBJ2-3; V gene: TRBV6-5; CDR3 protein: CASSYGLAGIHTQYF; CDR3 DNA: TGTGCCAGCAGTTACGGACTAGCGGGGATACATACGCAGTATTTT
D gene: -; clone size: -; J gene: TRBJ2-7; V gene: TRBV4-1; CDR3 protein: CASSLDGSSPSYEQYF; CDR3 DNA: TGCGCCAGCAGCCTCGATGGGAGCAGCCCGTCCTACGAGCAGTACTTC
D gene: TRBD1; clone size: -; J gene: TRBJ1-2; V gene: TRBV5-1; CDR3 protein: CASSRGGDYGYTF; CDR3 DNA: TGCGCCAGCAGCCGAGGGGGCGACTATGGCTACACCTTC
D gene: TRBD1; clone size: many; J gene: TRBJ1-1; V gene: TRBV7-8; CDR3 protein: CASSLANRGMNTEAFF; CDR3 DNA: TGTGCCAGCAGCTTAGCCAACAGGGGGATGAACACTGAAGCTTTCTTT
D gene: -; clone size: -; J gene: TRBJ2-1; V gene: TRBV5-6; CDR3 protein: CASSLRQVGRGEQFF; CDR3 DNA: TGTGCCAGCAGCTTGAGGCAGGTGGGCCGGGGAGAGCAGTTCTTC
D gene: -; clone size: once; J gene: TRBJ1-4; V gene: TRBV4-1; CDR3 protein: CASSREGGATNEKLFF; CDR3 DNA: TGCGCCAGCAGCCGAGAGGGGGGGGCAACTAATGAAAAACTGTTTTTT
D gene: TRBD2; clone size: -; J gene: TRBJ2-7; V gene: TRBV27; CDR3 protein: CASSSLRLAGTYEQYF; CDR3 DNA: TGTGCCAGCAGTTCCCTCCGACTAGCGGGAACCTACGAGCAGTACTTC
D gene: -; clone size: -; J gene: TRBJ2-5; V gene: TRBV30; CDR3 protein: CAWTTKETQYF; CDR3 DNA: TGTGCCTGGACCACAAAAGAGACCCAGTACTTC
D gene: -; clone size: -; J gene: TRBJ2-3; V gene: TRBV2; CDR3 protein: CASSAFSTDTQYF; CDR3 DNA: TGTGCCAGCAGTGCCTTTTCCACAGATACGCAGTATTTT
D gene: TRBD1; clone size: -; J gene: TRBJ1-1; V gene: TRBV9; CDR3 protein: CASSVGPGGTGSVTEAFF; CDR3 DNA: TGTGCCAGCAGCGTAGGGCCCGGGGGGACAGGGTCGGTCACTGAAGCTTTCTTT
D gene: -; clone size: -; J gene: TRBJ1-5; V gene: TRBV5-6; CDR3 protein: CASSLGEGRNQPQHF; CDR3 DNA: TGTGCCAGCAGCTTGGGGGAGGGGCGCAATCAGCCCCAGCATTTT
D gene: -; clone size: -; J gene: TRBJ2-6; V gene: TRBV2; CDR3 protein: CASSTGNVLTF; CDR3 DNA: TGTGCCAGCAGTACCGGCAACGTCCTGACTTTC
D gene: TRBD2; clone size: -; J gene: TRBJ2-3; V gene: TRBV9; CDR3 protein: CASSVEGIAGVTDTQYF; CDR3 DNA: TGTGCCAGCAGCGTAGAAGGCATAGCGGGAGTCACAGATACGCAGTATTTT
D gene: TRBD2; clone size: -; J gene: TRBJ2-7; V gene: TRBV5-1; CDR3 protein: CASSRGLSPYEQYF; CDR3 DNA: TGCGCCAGCAGCAGGGGACTATCCCCCTACGAGCAGTACTTC
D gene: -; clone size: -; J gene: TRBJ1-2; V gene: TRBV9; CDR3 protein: CASSLSEGPLYGYTF; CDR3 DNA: TGTGCCAGCAGCCTGAGCGAGGGCCCCTTATATGGCTACACCTTC
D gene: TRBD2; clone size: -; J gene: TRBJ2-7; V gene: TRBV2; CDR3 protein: CASSDPSGRFHEQYF; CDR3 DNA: TGTGCCAGCAGTGATCCGAGCGGGAGGTTCCACGAGCAGTACTTC
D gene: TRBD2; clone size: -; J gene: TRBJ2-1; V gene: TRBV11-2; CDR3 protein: CASSLMGTSGTNEQFF; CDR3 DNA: TGTGCCAGCAGCTTGATGGGGACTAGCGGGACTAATGAGCAGTTCTTC
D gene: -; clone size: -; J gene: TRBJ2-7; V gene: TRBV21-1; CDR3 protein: CASSKVLLATTYEQYF; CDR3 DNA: TGTGCCAGCAGCAAAGTCCTACTAGCTACCACCTACGAGCAGTACTTC
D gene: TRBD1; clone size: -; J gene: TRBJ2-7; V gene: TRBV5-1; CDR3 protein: CASSLVSGTGDEQYF; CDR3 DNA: TGCGCCAGCAGCTTGGTATCAGGGACAGGGGACGAGCAGTACTTC
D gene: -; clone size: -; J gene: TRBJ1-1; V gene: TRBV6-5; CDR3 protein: CASSSQQANRNTEAFF; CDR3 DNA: TGTGCCAGCAGTTCCCAGCAGGCCAACAGGAACACTGAAGCTTTCTTT
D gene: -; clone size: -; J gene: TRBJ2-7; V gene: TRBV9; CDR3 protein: CASSVEGNSATYEQYF; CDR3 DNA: TGTGCCAGCAGCGTAGAAGGAAACAGTGCAACCTACGAGCAGTACTTC
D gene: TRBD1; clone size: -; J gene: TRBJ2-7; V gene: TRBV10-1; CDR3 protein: CASSRTGSSYEQYF; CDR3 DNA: TGCGCCAGCAGTCGGACAGGAAGCTCCTACGAGCAGTACTTC
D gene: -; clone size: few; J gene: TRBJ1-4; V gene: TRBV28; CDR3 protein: CASNGGMDEKLFF; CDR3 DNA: TGTGCCAGCAACGGAGGGATGGATGAAAAACTGTTTTTT
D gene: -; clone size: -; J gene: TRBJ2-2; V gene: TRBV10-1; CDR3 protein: CASSFNTGELFF; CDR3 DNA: TGCGCCAGCAGCTTCAACACCGGGGAGCTGTTTTTT
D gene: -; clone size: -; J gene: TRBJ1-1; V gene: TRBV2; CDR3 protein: CASSVFQGEAFF; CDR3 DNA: TGTGCCAGCAGTGTTTTCCAGGGTGAAGCTTTCTTT
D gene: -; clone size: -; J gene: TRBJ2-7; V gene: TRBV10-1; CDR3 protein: CASSDITGPFGEQYF; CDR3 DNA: TGCGCCAGCAGTGATATCACAGGCCCCTTCGGCGAGCAGTACTTC
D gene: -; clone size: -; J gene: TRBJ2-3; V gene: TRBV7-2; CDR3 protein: CASSISVRGGTDTQYF; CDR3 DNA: TGTGCCAGCAGTATATCCGTCCGCGGGGGCACAGATACGCAGTATTTT
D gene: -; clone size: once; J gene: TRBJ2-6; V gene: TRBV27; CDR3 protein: CASRPFGLPRSGANVLTF; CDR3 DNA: TGTGCCAGCCGCCCCTTTGGACTTCCCCGCTCTGGGGCCAACGTCCTGACTTTC
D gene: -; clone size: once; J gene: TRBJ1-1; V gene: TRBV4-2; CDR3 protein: CASSQDFVSTEAFF; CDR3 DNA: TGTGCCAGCAGCCAAGATTTTGTGAGCACTGAAGCTTTCTTT
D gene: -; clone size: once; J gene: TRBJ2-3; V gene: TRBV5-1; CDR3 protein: CASSRPGDFSTDTQYF; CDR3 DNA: TGCGCCAGCAGCCGCCCGGGGGACTTTTCGACAGATACGCAGTATTTT
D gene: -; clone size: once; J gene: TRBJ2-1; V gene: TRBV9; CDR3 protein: CASSVGGGQSYNEQFF; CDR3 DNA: TGTGCCAGCAGCGTAGGTGGAGGGCAATCCTACAATGAGCAGTTCTTC
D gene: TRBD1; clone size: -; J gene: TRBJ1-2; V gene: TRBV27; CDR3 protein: CASGGRGDRGDLPYGYTF; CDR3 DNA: TGTGCCAGCGGGGGACGGGGGGACAGGGGGGACTTGCCCTATGGCTACACCTTC
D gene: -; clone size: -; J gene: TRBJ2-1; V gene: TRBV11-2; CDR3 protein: CASSLDRAGYNEQFF; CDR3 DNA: TGTGCCAGCAGCTTAGATCGGGCGGGCTACAATGAGCAGTTCTTC
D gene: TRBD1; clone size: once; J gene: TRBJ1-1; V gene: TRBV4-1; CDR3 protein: CASSRTGGSFTEAFF; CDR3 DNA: TGCGCCAGCAGCCGCACAGGGGGATCGTTCACTGAAGCTTTCTTT
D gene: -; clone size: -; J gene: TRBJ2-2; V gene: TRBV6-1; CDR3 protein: CASSDGLSSGELFF; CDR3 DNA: TGTGCCAGCAGCGATGGACTAAGTTCCGGGGAGCTGTTTTTT
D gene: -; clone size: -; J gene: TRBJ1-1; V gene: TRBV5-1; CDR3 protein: CASSPGQPNTEAFF; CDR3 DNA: TGCGCCAGCAGCCCAGGACAGCCTAACACTGAAGCTTTCTTT